This T cell receptor (beta chain) was identified in a study of CD8+ T cells in alopecia areata. Study-wide context: Oral tofacitinib, 5 to 10 mg twice daily, was given in an open-label trial. Notes on the study in general: The study found that many expanded lesional clones persisted in scalp and blood during tofacitinib. Greater clonality was observed in lesional scalp samples, especially alopecia totalis/universalis, versus normal scalp.

Isolated RNA was reverse transcribed into cDNA used as the sequencing template. Produced via immunoSEQ multiplex PCR; TCRdb's table is partial and in-frame only. The sample holds about 210,000 clones; under 70% are singletons and the top ten take around 4.2%. The CDR3 is 12 amino acids. In germline, CDR1 is SQVTM, CDR2 ANQGSEA. V was cut by 5 bases and J by 3 bases, with 10 bases left in between. Sample treatment: oral pan-JAK inhibitor, 5-10 mg twice daily. Alopecia areata patients provided lesional scalp punch biopsies and peripheral blood. A remark on this clone: The antigen is not known.

This receptor was taken from a human donor with alopecia areata. The chain joins TRBV29-1 to TRBJ2-5, with D uncertain. The input for sequencing was CD4+ T cells sorted from blood, taken at week 4, from a patient treated with tofacitinib. The CDR3 reads CSVRNIEETQYF. For the CDR3, the DNA is TGCAGCGTTAGGAATATCGAAGAGACCCAGTACTTC.